This is a list of T cell receptor beta chains from one sample in a study of blood T cells in healthy people across ages. TCRdb reanalysed the 5' RACE reads using MiXCR and keeps one entry per CDR3 protein. The sample gives hundreds of thousands of distinct CDR3 sequences, roughly half of which show up once; roughly 13% is in the top ten. The material sequenced was blood. All receptors derive from a woman older than 75 in good health. CDR3s leave out the opening cysteine and the closing phenylalanine or tryptophan.

V gene | CDR3 protein
TRBV2 | ASSVPTSGSPTQY
TRBV28 | ASSFDSPNQPQH
TRBV6-5 | ASSYRGILGDGYT
TRBV5-1 | ASNPRRDGYGYT
TRBV12-3/TRBV12-4 | ASSLSGGLNQSQH
TRBV5-1 | ASSGEVYNEQF
TRBV28 | ASSFRSSRTDTQY
TRBV20-1 | SASGGAANEQF
TRBV6-5 | ASSRNRDLVTEQF
TRBV20-1 | SASPVHGNNSPLH
TRBV7-2 | ASSPLGSHEQY
TRBV4-2 | ASSQGGGAPYEQY
TRBV7-2 | ASSRSGSGTDTQY
TRBV20-1 | SARRQGGQPQH
TRBV9 | ASSVGGSGANVLT
TRBV20-1 | SASIAETQY
TRBV29-1 | SVEASGREGSSYEQY
TRBV29-1 | SVLAGAGGDTQY
TRBV7-2 | ASSRNVGQTNQETQY
TRBV10-3 | AISERADTQY
TRBV29-1 | SVVGTGGPSVEQY
TRBV29-1 | SVESQIYDQY
TRBV2 | ASRYDGPGPTQY
TRBV27 | ASTPIGRAPYGYT
TRBV7-2 | ASSLGGWRGDQETQY
TRBV5-1 | ASSLLAGATRTDTQY
TRBV2 | ASSGGTARTSGKETQY
TRBV6-6 | ASTQQLFSYEQY
TRBV9 | ASSVAGHNEQF
TRBV2 | ASASGQERDEQF
TRBV6-5 | ASTQGGLGYT
TRBV15 | ATSQRTDPISDEQF
TRBV20-1 | SAALGDRAKNIQY
TRBV5-6 | ASSWDFAGGDTQY
TRBV20-1 | SAWTSVYRGTQY
TRBV9 | ASSSRLSNTGELF
TRBV7-8 | ASSRVRQATIAKNIQY
TRBV5-6 | ASSALTSGNSYNEQY
TRBV6-6 | ASSAQGENTEAF
TRBV29-1 | SVVGGGRVNTEAF
TRBV4-1 | ASSQVLRYEQY
TRBV12-3/TRBV12-4 | ASSLFFRNEQF
TRBV5-8 | ASTNRDTVRAF
TRBV12-3/TRBV12-4 | ASRLASFNEQY
TRBV4-1 | ASRDSGGYEQY
TRBV29-1 | SVSGSSYEQY
TRBV19 | ASSKLATGTEAF
TRBV7-2 | ASSRRGGADTQY
TRBV20-1 | SARTQRLDNEKLF
TRBV3-1 | ASSHPGMAYEQY
TRBV4-3 | ASSQSRTKRSDTQY
TRBV6-8 | ASSGVDRVGSGANVLT
TRBV29-1 | SAAGQPRAF
TRBV20-1 | SAQQDALLH
TRBV10-3 | AIRDYEEQY